This T cell receptor (beta chain) was captured in a study of T cells expressing NK-cell markers. The overall study: TCR beta repertoires came from sorted CD3+CD56+NKG2C+, CD3+CD56+NKG2C- and CD3+CD56-NKG2C+ T cells.

Germline assignment: CDR1 SEHNR and CDR2 FQNEAQ (reference sequence). This CDR3 comprises 15 residues. Study outcomes and limitations: Clones of NKG2C+ T cells that had expanded were of unclear HCMV specificity.

Concerning this clonotype itself: What it recognizes is unknown.

UMIs accompanied the 5'RACE template switching by which TCR beta cDNA was made. TCRdb re-called the 5' RACE reads and catalogs CDR3 proteins one per entry, DNA excluded. Its table lists fewer than 550,000 distinct CDR3 sequences. Source material: blood T cells: a sorted CD56 or NKG2C T cell subset, CD4+ or CD8+ T cells, or bulk PBMC T cells (not recorded which). The chain is built from TRBV7-9 and TRBJ2-3; the TCRdb call, TRBD1, lacks DNA for checking. This TCR derives from a woman aged 50 to 60 in good health. CDR3 sequence reads: CASTLDRGGTDTQYF.